This T cell receptor beta chain was observed in a study of metastatic and nonmetastatic thyroid tumors. In the authors' workflow: Construction of a distant-metastasis classifier for papillary thyroid cancer relied on CDR3 differences across clinicopathological groups. MiXCR reprocessed the PCR reads for TCRdb. The V and J calls come from TCRdb's annotation, not from the publication. This table holds approximately 16,000 clones, under 40% found once. This clone was observed a single time. The antigen remains unidentified. Germline values: CDR1 SGHRS, CDR2 YFSETQ. Trimming took 4 bases from V and 5 from J, leaving 15 bases between them. The CDR3 covers 15 residues. Study outcomes and limitations: For both blood and tumor, malignant thyroid tumors reportedly showed significantly higher TCR beta diversity than benign nodules did.

Patients were all untreated before their thyroid surgery. The genes are TRBV5-1 and TRBJ1-4, with a weak D call TRBD1 (6 bases). Sequencing was done on a sample of tumor tissue. The clonotype originates from a male donor with papillary thyroid cancer or a benign thyroid nodule (not recorded which). Some clones in this sample may be carry-over from other donors' samples. The CDR3 coding sequence is TGCGCCAGCAGCGAGAGCAGGGGATGGAATGAAAAACTGTTTTTT. This gives the protein CASSESRGWNEKLFF.